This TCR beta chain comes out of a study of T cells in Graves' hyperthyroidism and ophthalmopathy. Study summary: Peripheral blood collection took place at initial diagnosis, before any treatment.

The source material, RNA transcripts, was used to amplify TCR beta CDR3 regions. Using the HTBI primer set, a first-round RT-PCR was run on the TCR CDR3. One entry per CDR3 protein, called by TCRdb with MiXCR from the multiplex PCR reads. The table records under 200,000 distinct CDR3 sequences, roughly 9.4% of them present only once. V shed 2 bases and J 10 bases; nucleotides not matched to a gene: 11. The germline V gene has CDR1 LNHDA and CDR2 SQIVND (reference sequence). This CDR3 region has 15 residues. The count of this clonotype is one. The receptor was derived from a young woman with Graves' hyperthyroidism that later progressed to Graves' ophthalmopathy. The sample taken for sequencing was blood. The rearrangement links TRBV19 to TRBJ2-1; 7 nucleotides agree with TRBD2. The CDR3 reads CASSIIEGGSSEQFF. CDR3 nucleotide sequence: TGTGCCAGTAGTATAATCGAGGGAGGGTCTTCAGAGCAGTTCTTC.